The 24 T cell receptor beta chains reported below all come from one sample, sequenced in a study of tumor and adjacent non-tumor tissue in lung cancer. The template was RNA from unsorted bulk tissue. Three rounds of nested PCR, following a modified ARM-PCR protocol, produced the TCRbeta library. Using its own MiXCR run on the multiplex PCR reads, TCRdb lists one record per CDR3 protein. The sample lists more than 95,000 distinct CDR3 sequences; about 66% were seen once. Sample: lung tumor tissue. The receptor source for this set is a man in his thirties or forties with non-small cell lung cancer.

With respect to this clonotype: A much larger clone lies a single base off, so this may be a read error. The chain employs TRBV20-1 and TRBJ2-4, with D tentatively TRBD1 (5 bases). Germline CDR1 DFQATT, CDR2 SNEGSKA (reference sequence). The CDR3 spans 12 residues. CDR3 residues: CNARGRGNIQYF. DNA for the CDR3: TGCAATGCTAGGGGTAGGGGAAACATTCAGTACTTC.

For this clonotype: This may come from a read error, since a much larger clone is one base off. The genes are TRBV20-1 and TRBJ2-5; 8 bases match TRBD1. The CDR3 totals 13 residues. V lost 6 bases to trimming and J lost 5 bases; unmatched junction nucleotides: 8. Looked up from germline, CDR1 is DFQATT and CDR2 is SNEGSKA (reference sequence). The CDR3 nucleotides read TGCAGTGCCCGGTTGGACAGGGACGAGACCCAGTACTTC. It codes for CSARLDRDETQYF.

This clonotype was recorded a few times. The CDR3 sequence: CACEAGLLAQYF. In nucleotides, the CDR3 is TGTGCCTGTGAGGCGGGCCTTCTGGCCCAGTACTTC. The chain combines TRBV6-2 or TRBV6-3 with TRBJ2-5; possibly TRBD2 for D (5 bases). The CDR3 loop spans 12 amino acids. The V and J ends lost 11 bases and 9 bases respectively, with 19 bases between them. The germline V gene has CDR1 MNHEY and CDR2 SVGEGT.

A word on this clonotype: The junction does not match germline at one end; this may be a read error. V and J are TRBV2 and TRBJ2-5, with D tentatively TRBD2 (6 bases). The length of the CDR3 is 13 residues. Germline V CDR1 and CDR2: SNHLY, FYNNEI. The CDR3 DNA reads TGTGTCAGCAGTGGTAGCGGACAAGAGACCCAGTACTTC. It codes for CVSSGSGQETQYF.

This clonotype was detected only a few times. This chain connects TRBV7-3 to TRBJ2-1, with 13 bases that match TRBD2. There are 17 residues in the CDR3. With V trimmed by 2 bases and J by 4 bases, 5 bases remained unmatched. CDR1 SGHTA and CDR2 FQGTGA come from the germline V gene. CDR3 DNA sequence: TGTGCCAGCAGCTTATCCTCGGGACTAGCGGGGTACAATGAGCAGTTCTTC. As protein: CASSLSSGLAGYNEQFF.

On this clonotype: One junction end does not reproduce the germline sequence, and a read error may be involved. V gene TRBV12-3 or TRBV12-4 combines with J gene TRBJ2-7, with TRBD2 matching over 7 bases. CDR3 length: 15 amino acids. The CDR3 DNA sequence: TGTGCCAGCACCTTCAGAGTGGGAGGGCGCTACGAGCAGTATTTC. Protein sequence: CASTFRVGGRYEQYF.

The V and J genes are TRBV5-1 and TRBJ1-4; D is uncertain. The germline V and J ends were trimmed by 1 base and 6 bases, with 7 bases remaining between them. The V gene's germline CDR1 is SGHRS and CDR2 YFSETQ. The CDR3 runs to 13 residues. The CDR3, as DNA: TGCGCCAGCAGCTTGAATCTAGATGAAAAACTGTTTTTT. The encoded protein is CASSLNLDEKLFF.

With respect to this clonotype: A much larger clone differs from this one at a single base, so this may be a read error. V gene TRBV24-1 combines with J gene TRBJ2-2; D is ambiguous. The CDR3 extends over 13 amino acids. Deletions cut 9 bases from V and 4 bases from J, with 11 bases between. Germline V lookup: CDR1 KGHDR, CDR2 SFDVKD. The chain's CDR3 is CATQRFGTGELFF. In DNA, the CDR3 is TGTGCCACCCAGAGGTTTGGCACCGGGGAGCTGTTTTTT.

A note on this clonotype: This may be a read error, as it is one base from a much larger clone. The V gene is TRBV29-1, the J gene TRBJ2-3; 7 nucleotides match TRBD2. The CDR3 length is 13 residues. Germline lookup yields CDR1 SQVTM and CDR2 ANQGSEA. The CDR3 is CSVTSDSTDAQYF. The CDR3 region has the DNA TGCAGCGTTACTAGCGATAGCACAGATGCGCAGTATTTT.

As for this clonotype: One junction end disagrees with the germline gene, perhaps due to a read error. The V call is TRBV11-3, the J call TRBJ2-3; D remains ambiguous. The CDR3 length is 17 residues. Germline-derived CDR1 and CDR2 are SGHNT and YENEEA. CDR3 loop: CAIQSEIRDIGTDTRYF. CDR3 DNA sequence: TGTGCCATCCAATCTGAGATCCGAGACATAGGCACGGATACGCGGTATTTT.

In this sample, this clonotype turned up a few times. The chain uses TRBV29-1 and TRBJ2-7, with D tentatively TRBD1 (5 bases). CDR1 is SQVTM, CDR2 ANQGSEA, per germline. V was cut by 6 bases and J by 6 bases, with 18 bases left in between. The CDR3 runs 13 residues. CDR3 bases: TGCAGCGTAGATGGATCAGGGTTCGGCGAGCAGTACTTC. Protein sequence: CSVDGSGFGEQYF.

Details on this clonotype: One end of the junction is discordant with germline, which a read error may explain. The V and J genes are TRBV20-1 and TRBJ2-5, with D tentatively TRBD1 (5 bases). Germline lookup yields CDR1 DFQATT and CDR2 SNEGSKA (reference sequence). The CDR3 length is 15 residues. In nucleotides, the CDR3 is TGCTGTGCTGAGAGTCTCGCAGGGTCAGTGGAGACCCAGTACTTC. Residues: CCAESLAGSVETQYF.

A remark on this clonotype: Because the CDR3 is missing its conserved closing phenylalanine or tryptophan, this is likely a read error. The rearrangement joins TRBV12-3 or TRBV12-4 to TRBJ2-7; TRBD1 is a possible D gene (6 bases). This CDR3 is 14 amino acids long. Trimming removed 7 bases at V and 4 bases at J, with 17 bases between. CDR3 sequence: CASNLSSRGYEQYL. DNA for the CDR3: TGTGCCAGCAACTTAAGCTCAAGGGGGTACGAGCAGTACTTG.

On this clonotype: It may be a read error: a sequence one base away is much more abundant. The genes are TRBV5-6 and TRBJ1-2; D unresolved. The CDR3 has 15 amino acids. V was trimmed by 1 base and J by 4 bases, leaving 14 bases between them. Germline CDR1 is SGHDT and CDR2 is YYEEEE. DNA for the CDR3: TGTGCCAGCAGCTTGACCCTGGGGTACGGCTATGGCTACACCTTC. Translation: CASSLTLGYGYGYTF.

Turning to this clonotype: This CDR3 is missing its conserved last phenylalanine or tryptophan, likely due to a read error. V gene TRBV6-5 combines with J gene TRBJ2-2; no clear D. This CDR3 comprises 13 residues. Germline CDR1 MNHEY, CDR2 SVGAGI. Here the CDR3 reads CANSTANTGELFL. CDR3 coding DNA: TGTGCCAACAGTACCGCCAACACCGGGGAGCTGTTTCTT.

This clonotype was observed a few times. This chain uses TRBV5-4 with TRBJ2-7; the D is unclear. Germline lookup yields CDR1 SGHNT and CDR2 YYREEE (reference sequence). With 4 bases removed from V and 5 bases from J, the gap between germline ends came to 16 bases. CDR3 size: 14 residues. The CDR3 region has the DNA TGTGCCAGCAGCCCAGACTCCGCGCTTGACGAGCAGTACTTC. Translated, it gives CASSPDSALDEQYF.

The chain uses TRBV11-2 and TRBJ2-1; D tentatively fits TRBD1 or TRBD2 (6 bases each). CDR1 SGHAT and CDR2 FQNNGV come from the germline V gene. The CDR3 is 15 amino acids. The V end lost 1 base, the J end lost 4 bases, and 11 bases lay between the germline ends. CDR3 DNA: TGTGCCAGCAGCTTAGTCGGGGGCACATACAATGAGCAGTTCTTC. Residues: CASSLVGGTYNEQFF.

V usage is TRBV11-2 and J usage is TRBJ2-5, with no clear D. The germline V gene encodes CDR1 SGHAT and CDR2 FQNNGV. Trimming took 5 bases from V and 4 from J, leaving 8 bases between them. The CDR3 has 12 residues. The CDR3 region is CASSHIRETQYF. CDR3 sequence (DNA): TGTGCCAGCAGCCACATAAGAGAGACCCAGTACTTC.

Regarding this clonotype: A read error is possible here, since a much larger clone lies one base away. Here the CDR3 omits its conserved ending phenylalanine or tryptophan, so a read error is the likely source. The chain employs TRBV6-6 and TRBJ1-1, with D possibly being TRBD1 (6 bases). V was trimmed by 6 bases and J by 3 bases, leaving 17 bases between them. CDR1 is MNHNY, CDR2 SVGAGI, per germline (reference sequence). The CDR3 has 15 amino acids. The CDR3 DNA reads TGTGCCAGCAGAATAATTAACAGGGATGACACTGAAGCTTTCTAT. Encoded protein: CASRIINRDDTEAFY.

A remark on this clonotype: A much larger clone lies one base from this, so it may be a read error. The rearrangement uses TRBV4-3 and TRBJ2-2; D unclear. In germline, CDR1 is LGHNA, CDR2 YSLEER. Trimming shortened V by 3 bases and J by 4 bases, and 15 bases separated the two germline ends. The CDR3 consists of 16 residues. CDR3 residues: CASSHPLQASTGELFF. Written as DNA, the CDR3 is TGCGCCAGCAGCCACCCGCTTCAAGCGAGCACCGGGGAGCTGTTTTTT.

About this clonotype itself: A read error may explain this, as a much larger clone is one base away. This likely comes from a read error, as the CDR3 has no conserved phenylalanine or tryptophan at its end. V gene TRBV4-1 combines with J gene TRBJ2-4; D is perhaps TRBD1 (6 bases). V lost 5 bases, J lost 6 bases, and 17 bases lay in between. Germline V gene data show CDR1 as MGHRA and CDR2 as YSYEKL. There are 15 residues in the CDR3. This CDR3 reads CASSYRQAEGNIQYL. Here the CDR3 DNA reads TGCGCCAGCAGCTATCGACAGGCCGAGGGAAACATTCAGTACTTA.

This clonotype has more than one count but fewer than ten. This clone may be a read error of a much larger clone one base away. The rearrangement uses TRBV20-1 and TRBJ1-2, with unresolved D. Germline V CDR1 and CDR2: DFQATT, SNEGSKA (reference sequence). With 6 bases removed from V and 7 bases from J, the gap between germline ends came to 21 bases. The CDR3 contains 14 residues. The CDR3 DNA follows: TGCAGTGCGACAACGGCAGGAAGGGTAAGTGGCTACACCTTC. Protein sequence: CSATTAGRVSGYTF.

With regard to this clonotype: The junction differs from germline at one of its ends, possibly a read error. The chain joins TRBV12-3 or TRBV12-4 to TRBJ1-1; D gene ambiguous. This CDR3 spans 13 amino acids. CDR3 region: CVSTQTESAEAFF. The CDR3 nucleotides read TGTGTCAGCACCCAGACGGAGAGCGCTGAAGCTTTCTTT.

A remark on this clonotype: A much larger clone lies one base from this, so it may be a read error. The chain couples TRBV6-5 to TRBJ2-4, with TRBD1 matching over 7 bases. The J segment lost 8 bases and the V segment lost 5 bases, leaving 12 bases of the junction unmatched. The germline V gene has CDR1 MNHEY and CDR2 SVGAGI. The CDR3 sequence is 15 residues long. The CDR3: CASSESTGVGDIQYF. The CDR3 coding sequence is TGTGCCAGCAGTGAATCAACAGGGGTAGGGGACATTCAGTACTTC.